This entry concerns a single T cell receptor (beta chain). Its specificity is unknown. These data are taken from a study of response to subunit inactivated influenza vaccine. The study, taken as a whole, reports: With each seasonal influenza vaccination, the authors suggested, few new T cells are recruited.

Via MiXCR, TCRdb re-called the RT-PCR reads, giving one row per CDR3 protein. The data contain 700,000 to 800,000 distinct CDR3 sequences, roughly 18% of them singletons. The CDR3 is 15 residues long. The chain combines TRBV21-1 with TRBJ2-1; the table's D call TRBD1 went unverified against the DNA. TRBV21-1 is termed a pseudogene. The sequenced sample was PBMCs from blood, obtained roughly 5 days after vaccination. The TCR was taken from a man aged 50 to 60 who received an inactivated influenza vaccine. The CDR3 is CASSNQGAERNEQFF. In nucleotides, the CDR3 is TGTGCCAGCAGCAACCAGGGGGCTGAGAGGAATGAGCAGTTCTTC.